Listed below are T cell receptor beta chains from one sample, sequenced in a study of response to subunit inactivated influenza vaccine. TCRdb processed the RT-PCR reads anew with MiXCR; each CDR3 protein has one entry. The repertoire holds hundreds of thousands of distinct CDR3 sequences, with 14% as singletons. Material: PBMCs from blood, obtained 14 days before vaccination. The receptors originated from a man aged 45-65 years who received an inactivated influenza vaccine. CDR3s include the opening cysteine and the closing phenylalanine or tryptophan. Fields, in order: J gene, D gene, V gene, CDR3 length, clone size, CDR3 DNA, CDR3 protein. The D gene is left open where the match is weak. Clone size, where shown, is once, few, many, or a class for clones that have expanded.

j_gene: TRBJ2-7
d_gene: -
v_gene: TRBV9
len: 16
abundance: -
CDR3nt: TGTGCCAGCAGCCCCTCGGGGGGACAGAGACTCTACGAGCAGTACTTC
CDR3aa: CASSPSGGQRLYEQYF

j_gene: TRBJ2-2
d_gene: -
v_gene: TRBV18
len: 16
abundance: few
CDR3nt: TGTGCCAGCTCACCACCAGGGGGACTCGACACCGGGGAGCTGTTTTTT
CDR3aa: CASSPPGGLDTGELFF

j_gene: TRBJ1-2
d_gene: -
v_gene: TRBV10-3
len: 13
abundance: few
CDR3nt: TGTGCCATCAGTGAGTCGGACGGATATGGCTACACCTTC
CDR3aa: CAISESDGYGYTF

j_gene: TRBJ1-5
d_gene: -
v_gene: TRBV12-3/TRBV12-4
len: 15
abundance: many
CDR3nt: TGTGCCAGCAGTTTAGCGTTGGGGCGAAATCAGCCCCAGCATTTT
CDR3aa: CASSLALGRNQPQHF

j_gene: TRBJ2-1
d_gene: TRBD2
v_gene: TRBV19
len: 15
abundance: -
CDR3nt: TGTGCCAGTAGTTATCGGGAGGGCCTCTACAATGAGCAGTTCTTC
CDR3aa: CASSYREGLYNEQFF

j_gene: TRBJ1-1
d_gene: -
v_gene: TRBV28
len: 11
abundance: -
CDR3nt: TGTGCCAGCAGGTACAGGGACGAAGCTTTCTTT
CDR3aa: CASRYRDEAFF

j_gene: TRBJ2-7
d_gene: -
v_gene: TRBV7-8
len: 16
abundance: few
CDR3nt: TGTGCCAGCAGCCCGCGCGGAGGGAAAAGCTCCTACGAGCAGTACTTC
CDR3aa: CASSPRGGKSSYEQYF

j_gene: TRBJ2-2
d_gene: TRBD2
v_gene: TRBV12-3/TRBV12-4
len: 15
abundance: -
CDR3nt: TGTGCCAGCAGTTTTAGCGGGAGGGCCCCCGGGGAGCTGTTTTTT
CDR3aa: CASSFSGRAPGELFF

j_gene: TRBJ2-7
d_gene: -
v_gene: TRBV7-2
len: 16
abundance: many
CDR3nt: TGTGCCAGCAGCTTAGGTCGGACCCCTAATCGGGGCGAGCAGTACTTC
CDR3aa: CASSLGRTPNRGEQYF

j_gene: TRBJ2-2
d_gene: -
v_gene: TRBV5-1
len: 14
abundance: many
CDR3nt: TGCGCCAGCAGGCCCGTCAGAGACACCGGGGAGCTGTTTTTT
CDR3aa: CASRPVRDTGELFF

j_gene: TRBJ2-5
d_gene: -
v_gene: TRBV6-2/TRBV6-3
len: 12
abundance: -
CDR3nt: TGTGCCAGCGAGGGTGTAAGGGAGACCCAGTACTTC
CDR3aa: CASEGVRETQYF

j_gene: TRBJ2-3
d_gene: -
v_gene: TRBV18
len: 16
abundance: many
CDR3nt: TGTGCCAGCTCACCCCGAGAGACAATTTCGACAGATACGCAGTATTTT
CDR3aa: CASSPRETISTDTQYF

j_gene: TRBJ2-3
d_gene: -
v_gene: TRBV20-1
len: 12
abundance: few
CDR3nt: TGCAGTGTCGGGAGAGGGTCAGATACGCAGTATTTT
CDR3aa: CSVGRGSDTQYF

j_gene: TRBJ1-2
d_gene: -
v_gene: TRBV7-2
len: 10
abundance: -
CDR3nt: TGTGCCAGCAGCTACTATGGCTACACCTTC
CDR3aa: CASSYYGYTF

j_gene: TRBJ1-5
d_gene: -
v_gene: TRBV20-1
len: 12
abundance: many
CDR3nt: TGCAGTGCCTTTGGGGGGACTCAGCCCCAGCATTTT
CDR3aa: CSAFGGTQPQHF

j_gene: TRBJ2-3
d_gene: -
v_gene: TRBV7-9
len: 13
abundance: many
CDR3nt: TGTGCCAGCAGCTTAGATGTACCAGATACGCAGTATTTT
CDR3aa: CASSLDVPDTQYF